A selection of T cell receptor beta chains follows, all from one sample in a study of shared clonotypes between healthy human individuals. Data came from immunoSEQ multiplex PCR; TCRdb stores just in-frame clones and leaves some out. The data show under 2.5 million clones, around 93% seen once. The sequencing sample was made of naive CD4+ T cells from PBMCs. The source is a man between 18 and 35 years old in good health. Some clones in this sample may be carry-over from other donors' samples. Both conserved end residues are trimmed from each CDR3. The order of the fields is D gene, clone size, V gene, J gene, CDR3 protein. A D gene is named only where the DNA matches it firmly. The listing skips clone size in some rows; elsewhere it reads once, few, many or a size class.

>NA|NA|TRBV5-4|TRBJ2-3
ASSLGLGTDTQY
>TRBD1|NA|TRBV28|TRBJ1-4
ASSETGAYNEKLF
>NA|NA|TRBV19|TRBJ1-3
AAAGYSGNTIY
>TRBD1|NA|TRBV2|TRBJ2-1
ASSVGTDNEQF
>NA|NA|TRBV7-2|TRBJ2-1
ASSLVSDSYNEQF
>NA|NA|TRBV5-1|TRBJ2-5
ASSFKDSIEETQY
>NA|NA|TRBV2|TRBJ2-7
ASRVRGKTYEQY
>TRBD1|NA|TRBV7-9|TRBJ1-3
ASRRTGIGNTIY
>TRBD2|NA|TRBV9|TRBJ2-3
ASSLSGSTDTQY
>NA|once|TRBV28|TRBJ2-7
ASSLPLEGYEQY